This T cell receptor beta chain was found in a study of CD8 T cells in ankylosing spondylitis. Findings of the study overall: Prior work had noted some motif variants in reactive arthritis blood and synovial fluid. Disease-linked clones proved CD8+ and comparatively uncommon in peripheral blood.

In making TCR beta libraries, quantitative 5'-RACE with molecular barcodes was used. Each CDR3 protein is one row after TCRdb ran MiXCR on the 5' RACE reads. The profile shows about 360,000 distinct CDR3 sequences, about 20% of them singletons. Note on this clonotype: Its matching antigen is unknown.

The ends were cut back, 0 bases at V and 4 bases at J, with 10 bases in the middle. There are 15 residues in the CDR3. Per the germline V gene, CDR1 is KGHSH and CDR2 is LQKENI. Sequencing was done on a sample of blood, either unsorted or a sorted T cell fraction (not recorded which). The chain carries TRBV18 and TRBJ2-1; D not certain. The clonotype was recovered from a male donor with ankylosing spondylitis or in good health (not recorded which). CDR3 amino acids: CASSPPSDPYNEQFF. DNA of the CDR3: TGTGCCAGCTCACCACCCTCAGATCCTTACAATGAGCAGTTCTTC.